The rows below give T cell receptor beta chains drawn from one sample of a study of early T cells in non-severe SARS-CoV-2 infection. TCRdb fed the 5' RACE reads into MiXCR, producing one record per CDR3 protein. The table records tens of thousands of distinct CDR3 sequences, just under 9% of them present only once. Input material: whole blood. These receptors originate from an adult who was a healthcare worker with PCR-confirmed SARS-CoV-2 infection or an uninfected control (not recorded which). The CDR3 runs from the conserved cysteine through the conserved F or W. The order of the fields is D gene, V gene, clone size, J gene, CDR3 DNA, CDR3 protein. A D gene is named only where the DNA matches it firmly. Expanded clones get a size class; other rows say once, few or many, or leave the size out.

d_call: TRBD1; v_call: TRBV29-1; clone_size: many; j_call: TRBJ2-7; cdr3_nt: TGCAGCGTTGAGGAACAGGGGGCGCGTCAGTACGAGCAGTACTTC; cdr3_aa: CSVEEQGARQYEQYF
d_call: TRBD2; v_call: TRBV20-1; clone_size: few; j_call: TRBJ2-2; cdr3_nt: TGCAGTGCTAGTAGCGGGGCTAACACCGGGGAGCTGTTTTTT; cdr3_aa: CSASSGANTGELFF
d_call: TRBD2; v_call: TRBV6-2/TRBV6-3; clone_size: few; j_call: TRBJ2-7; cdr3_nt: TGTGCCAGCAGTTACTTCGCGGGAGTTCCCTCGCTAATCGAGCAGTACTTC; cdr3_aa: CASSYFAGVPSLIEQYF
d_call: -; v_call: TRBV4-2; clone_size: many; j_call: TRBJ1-6; cdr3_nt: TGTGCCAGCAGCCAAGTAGCAGGGAATTCACCCCTCCACTTT; cdr3_aa: CASSQVAGNSPLHF
d_call: TRBD2; v_call: TRBV4-3; clone_size: -; j_call: TRBJ2-1; cdr3_nt: TGCGCCAGCAGCCAAGATTGGGGAGCGGGGGATGAGCAGTTCTTC; cdr3_aa: CASSQDWGAGDEQFF
d_call: TRBD2; v_call: TRBV5-1; clone_size: few; j_call: TRBJ2-1; cdr3_nt: TGCGCCAGCAGCCGAGGACTAGCGGGGGGCCCCTACAATGAGCAGTTCTTC; cdr3_aa: CASSRGLAGGPYNEQFF
d_call: TRBD1; v_call: TRBV6-2/TRBV6-3; clone_size: -; j_call: TRBJ1-2; cdr3_nt: TGTGCCAGCAGTTACGACGGAGGACAGGGGTACTATGGCTACACCTTC; cdr3_aa: CASSYDGGQGYYGYTF
d_call: -; v_call: TRBV4-1; clone_size: many; j_call: TRBJ2-1; cdr3_nt: TGCGCCAGCAGCCAAGACCCCGCGGGCTACAATGAGCAGTTCTTC; cdr3_aa: CASSQDPAGYNEQFF
d_call: -; v_call: TRBV6-2/TRBV6-3; clone_size: few; j_call: TRBJ2-7; cdr3_nt: TGTGCCAGCAGTTACACCGCGAAACCTAACTACGAGCAGTACTTC; cdr3_aa: CASSYTAKPNYEQYF
d_call: -; v_call: TRBV4-2; clone_size: many; j_call: TRBJ1-4; cdr3_nt: TGTGCCAGCAGCCAAGGACAGATCGCAACTAATGAAAAACTGTTTTTT; cdr3_aa: CASSQGQIATNEKLFF
d_call: -; v_call: TRBV5-6; clone_size: few; j_call: TRBJ2-5; cdr3_nt: TGTGCCAGCAGCTCTGGACGCGAGACCCAGTACTTC; cdr3_aa: CASSSGRETQYF
d_call: TRBD1; v_call: TRBV28; clone_size: many; j_call: TRBJ2-7; cdr3_nt: TGTGCCAGCACCCCACCGGGACAGACCTACGAGCAGTACTTC; cdr3_aa: CASTPPGQTYEQYF
d_call: -; v_call: TRBV10-3; clone_size: many; j_call: TRBJ2-7; cdr3_nt: TGTGCCACCTCCAATGTAGCAGGTGGACCTGAGCAGTACTTC; cdr3_aa: CATSNVAGGPEQYF
d_call: -; v_call: TRBV7-2; clone_size: many; j_call: TRBJ1-1; cdr3_nt: TGTGCCAGCACTGGTGTCTGGGGGGCATGGACTGAAGCTTTCTTT; cdr3_aa: CASTGVWGAWTEAFF
d_call: -; v_call: TRBV28; clone_size: -; j_call: TRBJ1-6; cdr3_nt: TGTGCCAGCAGCCCCCCTGGGCCGTCCCTTTATTATTATAATTCACCCCTCCACTTT; cdr3_aa: CASSPPGPSLYYYNSPLHF
d_call: -; v_call: TRBV28; clone_size: -; j_call: TRBJ2-2; cdr3_nt: TGTGCCAGCAGAAGACCCTCCGGGGAGCTGTTTTTT; cdr3_aa: CASRRPSGELFF
d_call: TRBD1; v_call: TRBV30; clone_size: many; j_call: TRBJ1-6; cdr3_nt: TGTGCCTGGAGGGGACAGGTTAACTCACCCCTCCACTTT; cdr3_aa: CAWRGQVNSPLHF
d_call: TRBD2; v_call: TRBV7-8; clone_size: many; j_call: TRBJ2-1; cdr3_nt: TGTGCCAGCAGCTCCCGCGGGAGCCAGAGCGGGTTTCATGCCTACAATGAGCAGTTCTTC; cdr3_aa: CASSSRGSQSGFHAYNEQFF
d_call: TRBD2; v_call: TRBV12-3/TRBV12-4; clone_size: many; j_call: TRBJ2-3; cdr3_nt: TGTGCCAGCAGTCCATCGGGACTAGCGGGAGGTCACTTTAGCACAGATACGCAGTATTTT; cdr3_aa: CASSPSGLAGGHFSTDTQYF
d_call: TRBD2; v_call: TRBV7-3; clone_size: -; j_call: TRBJ2-1; cdr3_nt: TGTGCCAGCAGCTTAAATCCGACTAGCGGGAGGTACGACAATGAGCAGTTCTTC; cdr3_aa: CASSLNPTSGRYDNEQFF
d_call: TRBD1; v_call: TRBV7-2; clone_size: -; j_call: TRBJ2-2; cdr3_nt: TGTGCCAGCAGTTGGGGGACAGGGAAGAACACCGGGGAGCTGTTTTTT; cdr3_aa: CASSWGTGKNTGELFF
d_call: -; v_call: TRBV12-3/TRBV12-4; clone_size: few; j_call: TRBJ2-7; cdr3_nt: TGTGCCAGCAGACGACTTGACTCCTACGAGCAGTACTTC; cdr3_aa: CASRRLDSYEQYF
d_call: TRBD2; v_call: TRBV5-4; clone_size: few; j_call: TRBJ2-3; cdr3_nt: TGTGCCAGCAGCAGAACTAGCGGCGCTAGCACAGATACGCAGTATTTT; cdr3_aa: CASSRTSGASTDTQYF
d_call: -; v_call: TRBV18; clone_size: -; j_call: TRBJ2-7; cdr3_nt: TGTGCCAGCTCACCACTCAAGGGTTTCTACGAGCAGTACTTC; cdr3_aa: CASSPLKGFYEQYF
d_call: -; v_call: TRBV29-1; clone_size: many; j_call: TRBJ1-4; cdr3_nt: TGCAGCGTCACAGACGGAGATAATGAAAAACTGTTTTTT; cdr3_aa: CSVTDGDNEKLFF
d_call: -; v_call: TRBV6-5; clone_size: -; j_call: TRBJ2-7; cdr3_nt: TGTGCCAGCAGTTACGGTCCGGGGTCACCCTACGAGCAGTACTTC; cdr3_aa: CASSYGPGSPYEQYF
d_call: -; v_call: TRBV7-9; clone_size: few; j_call: TRBJ2-7; cdr3_nt: TGTGCCAGCAGTCTTACTTGGACCTACGAGCAGTACTTC; cdr3_aa: CASSLTWTYEQYF
d_call: TRBD1; v_call: TRBV27; clone_size: few; j_call: TRBJ1-2; cdr3_nt: TGTGCCAGCAGTCCCTCGGGACAGGGGGCCTTTGGCTACACCTTC; cdr3_aa: CASSPSGQGAFGYTF
d_call: TRBD2; v_call: TRBV6-2/TRBV6-3; clone_size: few; j_call: TRBJ2-1; cdr3_nt: TGTGCCAGCAGTTACGTGTGGGGGGGGGACAATGAGCAGTTCTTC; cdr3_aa: CASSYVWGGDNEQFF
d_call: -; v_call: TRBV3-1; clone_size: many; j_call: TRBJ1-1; cdr3_nt: TGTGCCAGCAGCCAAACCCCTATAGGGGGTCGGCAATGGTACACTGAAGCTTTCTTT; cdr3_aa: CASSQTPIGGRQWYTEAFF
d_call: -; v_call: TRBV12-3/TRBV12-4; clone_size: few; j_call: TRBJ1-1; cdr3_nt: TGTGCCAGCACCCTCGGCACTGAAGCTTTCTTT; cdr3_aa: CASTLGTEAFF
d_call: TRBD2; v_call: TRBV4-3; clone_size: -; j_call: TRBJ2-3; cdr3_nt: TGCGCCAGCAGCCAAGAGATCCTACTAGCGGGAGCAGATACGCAGTATTTT; cdr3_aa: CASSQEILLAGADTQYF
d_call: -; v_call: TRBV7-2; clone_size: few; j_call: TRBJ1-1; cdr3_nt: TGTGCCAGCAGCTCTTCCTGGCCGGGACTTAACACTGAAGCTTTCTTT; cdr3_aa: CASSSSWPGLNTEAFF
d_call: -; v_call: TRBV20-1; clone_size: -; j_call: TRBJ2-7; cdr3_nt: TGCAGTGCTAGACGGGTAGGCGAGCAGTACTTC; cdr3_aa: CSARRVGEQYF
d_call: TRBD1; v_call: TRBV29-1; clone_size: many; j_call: TRBJ1-3; cdr3_nt: TGCAGCGTCTCTTTGGGGACAGGGAGAGGAAACACCATATATTTT; cdr3_aa: CSVSLGTGRGNTIYF
d_call: -; v_call: TRBV28; clone_size: -; j_call: TRBJ2-1; cdr3_nt: TGTGCCAGTACCTCCAGTCAGGGGCAGTTCTTC; cdr3_aa: CASTSSQGQFF
d_call: TRBD1; v_call: TRBV5-1; clone_size: -; j_call: TRBJ1-1; cdr3_nt: TGCGCCAGCAGCTTGGGCCCGGGACAGGGAAGCGGGAACACTGAAGCTTTCTTT; cdr3_aa: CASSLGPGQGSGNTEAFF
d_call: TRBD2; v_call: TRBV30; clone_size: -; j_call: TRBJ2-2; cdr3_nt: TGTGCCTGGCGTAGCGGGAGGGCCCCGGGGGAGCTGTTTTTT; cdr3_aa: CAWRSGRAPGELFF
d_call: -; v_call: TRBV7-2; clone_size: -; j_call: TRBJ2-1; cdr3_nt: TGTGCCAGCAGCTTACTGGGTCCTGGGGACAATGAGCAGTTCTTC; cdr3_aa: CASSLLGPGDNEQFF
d_call: TRBD1; v_call: TRBV28; clone_size: many; j_call: TRBJ1-2; cdr3_nt: TGTGCGTTATGGGACAGGTCAGGCTACACCTTC; cdr3_aa: CALWDRSGYTF
d_call: -; v_call: TRBV6-5; clone_size: many; j_call: TRBJ1-3; cdr3_nt: TGTGCCAGCAGTTATTCTCCTCTAGGAGATCAGTCTGGGACTTCTGGAAACACCATATATTTT; cdr3_aa: CASSYSPLGDQSGTSGNTIYF
d_call: -; v_call: TRBV18; clone_size: -; j_call: TRBJ2-5; cdr3_nt: TGTGCCAGCTCACGAGAGGTCCAAGAGACCCAGTACTTC; cdr3_aa: CASSREVQETQYF
d_call: TRBD2; v_call: TRBV20-1; clone_size: few; j_call: TRBJ2-5; cdr3_nt: TGCAGCCCCGGGACTAGCGGGAGGGTGCGCCAAGAGACCCAGTACTTC; cdr3_aa: CSPGTSGRVRQETQYF
d_call: TRBD2; v_call: TRBV5-5; clone_size: many; j_call: TRBJ2-1; cdr3_nt: TGTGCCAGCAGCTTAGGACTAGCGGGGACCTACAATGAGCAGTTCTTC; cdr3_aa: CASSLGLAGTYNEQFF
d_call: TRBD1; v_call: TRBV28; clone_size: many; j_call: TRBJ2-7; cdr3_nt: TGTGCCAGCAGTTTAGGGACAGGGGACTCCGAGCAGTACTTC; cdr3_aa: CASSLGTGDSEQYF
d_call: TRBD1; v_call: TRBV7-9; clone_size: few; j_call: TRBJ1-2; cdr3_nt: TGTGCCAGCAGCACAGGGGGGAACTATGGCTACACCTTC; cdr3_aa: CASSTGGNYGYTF
d_call: -; v_call: TRBV20-1; clone_size: few; j_call: TRBJ2-1; cdr3_nt: TGCAGTGCTTCCCCAGGGTCAGACTACAATGAGCAGTTCTTC; cdr3_aa: CSASPGSDYNEQFF
d_call: -; v_call: TRBV4-2; clone_size: -; j_call: TRBJ1-4; cdr3_nt: TGTGCCAGCAGCCAAGATTCCTCCGGGTTAAGGCATGAAAAACTGTTTTTT; cdr3_aa: CASSQDSSGLRHEKLFF
d_call: TRBD2; v_call: TRBV24-1; clone_size: -; j_call: TRBJ2-1; cdr3_nt: TGTGCCACCAGCCGGACTAGCGGGAGGAGCCATGAGCAGTTCTTC; cdr3_aa: CATSRTSGRSHEQFF
d_call: -; v_call: TRBV5-4; clone_size: many; j_call: TRBJ2-7; cdr3_nt: TGTGCCAGCAGCTTGGGAGGAGCCGAGCAGTACTTC; cdr3_aa: CASSLGGAEQYF
d_call: -; v_call: TRBV20-1; clone_size: -; j_call: TRBJ2-1; cdr3_nt: TGCAGTGCCCAGGGCGGGGGCCCCTACAATGAGCAGTTCTTC; cdr3_aa: CSAQGGGPYNEQFF
d_call: TRBD2; v_call: TRBV12-3/TRBV12-4; clone_size: -; j_call: TRBJ2-1; cdr3_nt: TGTGCCAGCAGTCTTACTAGCGGGAGGGTAATCGAGCAGTTCTTC; cdr3_aa: CASSLTSGRVIEQFF
d_call: -; v_call: TRBV7-2; clone_size: few; j_call: TRBJ2-1; cdr3_nt: TGTGCCAGCAGCGTTAGCGGTTACAATGAGCAGTTCTTC; cdr3_aa: CASSVSGYNEQFF
d_call: -; v_call: TRBV6-5; clone_size: -; j_call: TRBJ2-7; cdr3_nt: TGTGCCAGCAGTTATTCAGCCGGGATCCCCTACGAGCTGTACTTC; cdr3_aa: CASSYSAGIPYELYF